These 11 T cell receptor beta chains came from one sample sequenced in a study of T cells in Graves' hyperthyroidism and ophthalmopathy (dated by TCRdb to about 2019). Library construction relied on multiplex PCR. The instrument given in TCRdb is Illumina HiSeq 2000. TCR beta CDR3 regions were amplified from RNA transcripts. A first-round RT-PCR of the TCR CDR3 used the HTBI primer set with the Qiagen OneStep RT-PCR kit. In-frame beta chains were kept once TCRdb had trimmed the public reads at Q25 with fastp and called clones with MiXCR. Each entry merges the rows of one CDR3 protein and shows their most common DNA and genes. The sample data list a few hundred thousand distinct CDR3 sequences, and about 45% of these were observed just once. The ten largest clones add up to about 7.8% of the sample. Sequencing used peripheral blood or thyroid tissue (not recorded which). These TCRs come from a woman under 30 with Graves' hyperthyroidism.

This clonotype has a handful of counts. This chain joins TRBV12-3 or TRBV12-4 and TRBJ2-3, with 12 bases fitting TRBD2. The CDR3 runs 15 residues. V lost 5 bases, J lost 6 bases, and 6 bases stayed unmatched. The CDR3 bases are TGTGCCAGCAGTCCCTTGACTAGCGGGAGTGATACGCAGTATTTT. Translation: CASSPLTSGSDTQYF.

This clonotype has more than one count but fewer than ten. V is TRBV11-3 and J is TRBJ2-3; D is unclear. CDR1 is SGHNT and CDR2 is YENEEA in the germline V gene. CDR3 length: 12 amino acids. V was shortened by 3 bases and J by 2 bases, with 3 bases between the two germline ends. CDR3 residues: CASSFDTDTQYF. CDR3 DNA: TGTGCCAGCAGCTTCGACACAGATACGCAGTATTTT.

The chain is built from TRBV2 and TRBJ2-7, with TRBD1 identical over 8 bases. V lost 9 bases, J lost 6 bases, and 13 bases stayed unmatched. The germline V gene encodes CDR1 SNHLY and CDR2 FYNNEI. This CDR3 is built from 14 residues. Here the CDR3 DNA reads TGTGCCAGAGACAGGGGCCGCGGACGAGGCGAGCAGTACTTC. This gives the protein CARDRGRGRGEQYF.

The rearrangement joins TRBV2 to TRBJ1-5; TRBD1 might be the D (5 bases). Per the germline V gene, CDR1 is SNHLY and CDR2 is FYNNEI. Trimming removed 9 bases at V and 14 bases at J, with 11 bases between. CDR3 length: 9 residues. The CDR3 DNA follows: TGTGCCAGTCGAGGGGTAGAGCATTTT. It encodes CASRGVEHF. Complete variable domain (other parts from reference TRBV2 and TRBJ1-5): EPEVTQTPSHQVTQMGQEVILRCVPISNHLYFYWYRQILGQKVEFLVSFYNNEISEKSEIFDDQFSVERPDGSNFTLKIRSTKLEDSAMYFCASRGVEHFGDGTRLSIL.

This clonotype has a count of ten or more. The CDR3 bases are TGCAGTGCTAGAGATCAGGCTAGCGCCATAAGGGAGACCCAGTACTTC. The encoded protein is CSARDQASAIRETQYF. This chain connects TRBV20-1 to TRBJ2-5, with TRBD2 as a possible D gene (6 bases). V shed 0 bases and J shed 5 bases, with 19 bases lying between them. CDR3 size: 16 residues. From germline, CDR1 is DFQATT and CDR2 SNEGSKA (reference sequence).

This clonotype came up many times. The chain has TRBV18 and TRBJ1-2; 8 nucleotides align to TRBD1. The J segment lost 1 base and the V segment lost 2 bases, leaving 3 bases of the junction unmatched. This CDR3 has 15 amino acids. Germline CDR1 reads KGHSH; CDR2 reads LQKENI. The DNA for the CDR3 is TGTGCCAGCTCACCAGACAGGGGTAATAACTATGGCTACACCTTC. It is translated as CASSPDRGNNYGYTF. Full variable domain (remainder filled in from reference TRBV18 and TRBJ1-2): NAGVMQNPRHLVRRRGQEARLRCSPMKGHSHVYWYRQLPEEGLKFMVYLQKENIIDESGMPKERFSAEFPKEGPSILRIQQVVRGDSAAYFCASSPDRGNNYGYTFGSGTRLTVV.

This clonotype was seen repeatedly, ten times or more. This may be a read error: a much more frequent sequence differs by one nucleotide. CDR3 sequence (DNA): TGTGCCAGCAGTTCTTCTGGACGAAGCGGGCAGTACTTC. It specifies CASSSSGRSGQYF. This chain connects TRBV25-1 to TRBJ2-7; D perhaps matches TRBD2 (5 bases). The CDR3 spans 13 residues. Germline CDR1 is MGHDK and CDR2 is SYGVNS. Trimming took 5 bases from V and 9 from J, leaving 17 bases between them.

This clonotype appeared many times. The J gene is TRBJ1-1, the V gene TRBV19; 8 nucleotides agree with TRBD1. CDR3 size: 20 residues. Germline V lookup: CDR1 LNHDA, CDR2 SQIVND (reference sequence). Germline trimming cut 6 bases from V and 4 bases from J; bases unmatched to any gene: 25. The CDR3 nucleotides are TGTGCCAGTAGGGACCTTCAGACAGGGGCCGACACCCTGCGTAGCACTGAAGCTTTCTTT. This gives the protein CASRDLQTGADTLRSTEAFF.

This clonotype came up many times. The J gene is TRBJ1-2, the V gene TRBV27; 10 nucleotides align to TRBD1. The CDR3 has 13 residues. CDR1 and CDR2 from the germline V gene are MNHEY and SMNVEV (reference sequence). Unmatched junction bases numbered 5, after V lost 5 bases and J lost 8 bases. CDR3 in amino acids: CASSEGQGLGYTF. The CDR3 bases are TGTGCCAGCAGTGAGGGACAGGGGTTAGGCTACACCTTC.

This chain links TRBV5-1 with TRBJ2-3, with a tentative D call TRBD1 (5 bases). The CDR3 has 14 residues. In germline, CDR1 is SGHRS, CDR2 YFSETQ. Trimming pared 1 base from V and 5 bases from J, leaving 11 bases between. The CDR3 nucleotides are TGCGCCAGCAGCTTGTGGGGCTACAGAGATACGCAGTATTTT. It yields the protein CASSLWGYRDTQYF.

V usage is TRBV10-3 and J usage is TRBJ2-7; tentatively, D is TRBD1 (5 bases). Judging by the DNA end, TRBJ2-1 fits better; the J call may be wrong. Germline assignment: CDR1 ENHRY and CDR2 SYGVKD. The CDR3 contains 13 residues. The CDR3 is CASRVRLNNEQFF. DNA for the CDR3: TGTGCCAGCAGGGTCCGGTTGAACAATGAGCAGTTCTTC.